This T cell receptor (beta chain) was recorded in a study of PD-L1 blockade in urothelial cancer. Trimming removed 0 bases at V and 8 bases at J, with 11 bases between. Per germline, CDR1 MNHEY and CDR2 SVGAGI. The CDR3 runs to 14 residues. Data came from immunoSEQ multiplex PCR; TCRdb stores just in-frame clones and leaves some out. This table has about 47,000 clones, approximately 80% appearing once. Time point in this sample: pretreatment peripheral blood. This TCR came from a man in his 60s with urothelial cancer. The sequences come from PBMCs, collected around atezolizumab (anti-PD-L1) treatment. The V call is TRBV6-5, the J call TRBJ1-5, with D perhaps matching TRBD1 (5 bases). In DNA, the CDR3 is TGTGCCAGCAGTTACTCGCGGGGGACTGAGCCCCAGCATTTT. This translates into CASSYSRGTEPQHF.